Listed below are T cell receptor beta chains from one sample, sequenced in a study of shared clonotypes between healthy human individuals. Using immunoSEQ multiplex PCR, the repertoire was profiled, and TCRdb retains in-frame clones only, with some absent. The sample records approximately 1,000,000 clones, approximately 80% being singletons. The sequenced sample consisted of memory CD4+ T cells from PBMCs. These receptors were taken from a man in his late teens or twenties in good health. Some clones in this sample may be carry-over from other donors' samples. The CDR3 runs from the conserved cysteine through the conserved F or W. The order of the fields is J gene, D gene, clone size, V gene, CDR3 length, CDR3 DNA, CDR3 protein. D genes are given only for firm matches. Size is stated for part of the rows, as once, few or many counts, or as a class when the clone is expanded.

TRBJ1-1 . . TRBV7-9 12 TGTGCCAGCAGCTTGTCAGGGATTGAAGCTTTCTTT CASSLSGIEAFF
TRBJ1-1 TRBD1 . TRBV29-1 16 TGCAGCGTTGAGACCCCCCCGGGACAGGAGAACACTGAAGCTTTCTTT CSVETPPGQENTEAFF
TRBJ2-2 . . TRBV9 12 TGTGCCAGCAGCGTAGCTCGTGGGGAGCTGTTTTTT CASSVARGELFF
TRBJ2-1 . . TRBV9 14 TGTGCCAGCAACTCCGGGGGACGAGTGGGTGAGCAGTTCTTC CASNSGGRVGEQFF
TRBJ2-1 . few TRBV18 16 TGTGCCAGCTCACCGAGCGGGTCGAGCTCCTACAATGAGCAGTTCTTC CASSPSGSSSYNEQFF
TRBJ2-5 . . TRBV10-3 13 TGTGCCATCAGTAGGACAGGAGGGGAGACCCAGTACTTC CAISRTGGETQYF
TRBJ1-1 . . TRBV19 13 TGTGCCAGTTCACTGGGACCCAACACTGAAGCTTTCTTT CASSLGPNTEAFF
TRBJ2-2 TRBD2 . TRBV2 15 TGTGCCAGGTCCAATAGCGGGAGGGGAACCGGGGAGCTGTTTTTT CARSNSGRGTGELFF
TRBJ1-2 . . TRBV7-2 15 TGTGCCAGCAGCCCAGGACACAGGGTGGGCTATGGCTACACCTTC CASSPGHRVGYGYTF
TRBJ1-2 TRBD1 . TRBV5-1 14 TGCGCCAGCAGCTTGAACTCAGGGGGCGGTGGCTACACCTTC CASSLNSGGGGYTF
TRBJ2-1 . . TRBV5-1 15 TGCGCCAGCAGGCCCGGTTTGGGGTCCTACAATGAGCAGTTCTTC CASRPGLGSYNEQFF
TRBJ2-1 . . TRBV7-9 12 TGTGCCAGCAGCTTAGAAAGAACGGAGCAGTTCTTC CASSLERTEQFF
TRBJ1-1 TRBD1 . TRBV27 14 TGTGCCAGCAGCGACCGCGGGACAGGAGCTGAAGCTTTCTTT CASSDRGTGAEAFF
TRBJ2-5 . . TRBV27 15 TGTGCCAGCAGTTCCCGACAGGTTCGCAAAGAGACCCAGTACTTC CASSSRQVRKETQYF
TRBJ2-6 . . TRBV29-1 12 TGCAGCGTTGGACTTGGGGCCAACGTCCTGACTTTC CSVGLGANVLTF
TRBJ1-1 . . TRBV28 13 TGTGCCAGCAGTTTCGCTCTCGGAACTGAAGCTTTCTTT CASSFALGTEAFF
TRBJ2-2 . . TRBV4-1 14 TGCGCCAGCAGCCAAACCCCCATGAACGGGGAGCTGTTTTTT CASSQTPMNGELFF
TRBJ2-7 . . TRBV28 12 TGTGCCACAAGTAGTTTCTCCTACGAGCAGTACTTC CATSSFSYEQYF
TRBJ1-2 TRBD1 few TRBV29-1 13 TGCAGCGCTGGGGGACAGTACTTCTATGGCTACACCTTC CSAGGQYFYGYTF
TRBJ2-2 . . TRBV5-1 14 TGCGCCAGCAGCGGTTCAGGAAACACCGGGGAGCTGTTTTTT CASSGSGNTGELFF
TRBJ2-2 TRBD1 . TRBV4-1 17 TGCGCCAGCAGCCAACCTCGGGGGACAGGGGGCACCGGGGAGCTGTTTTTT CASSQPRGTGGTGELFF
TRBJ2-5 . . TRBV5-4 14 TGTGCCAGCAGCTTGGCCGGGAACCAAGAGACCCAGTACTTC CASSLAGNQETQYF
TRBJ1-1 . . TRBV5-4 13 TGTGCCAGCAGCTTCGAATTTCTCACTGAAGCTTTCTTT CASSFEFLTEAFF
TRBJ2-2 . . TRBV9 12 TGTGCCAGCAGCGTGGGCCCCGGGGAGCTGTTTTTT CASSVGPGELFF
TRBJ2-7 TRBD1 . TRBV7-8 14 TGTGCCAGCAGCTTAAGGACAGGGCCCTACGAGCAGTACTTC CASSLRTGPYEQYF
TRBJ2-1 TRBD2 . TRBV9 18 TGTGCCAGCAGCGTAGCTACTAGCGGGAGGATATCCTACAATGAGCAGTTCTTC CASSVATSGRISYNEQFF
TRBJ1-2 . . TRBV2 12 TGTGCCAGCAGTAAAAACAGGGAGGGCTACACCTTC CASSKNREGYTF